This entry lists 7 T cell receptor beta chains sequenced from one sample in a study of shared T cell receptors in the human thymus. Profiled with immunoSEQ multiplex PCR; TCRdb holds only in-frame clones, not every one. The sample lists over 450,000 clones; around 78% were seen once. The same specimen was also included in a second study, on human thymus T cells.

Sample: thymocytes. The receptors come from a boy under two years old with a congenital heart defect.

The genes are TRBV7-2 and TRBJ2-7; a weak D match, TRBD1 (5 bases). This CDR3 has 15 residues. V was shortened by 5 bases and J by 2 bases, with 16 bases between the two germline ends. Germline values: CDR1 SGHTA, CDR2 FQGNSA. The CDR3 region has the DNA TGTGCCAGCAGCGTAGGGGCCTCAACGACCTACGAGCAGTACTTC. Its protein product is CASSVGASTTYEQYF. Full variable domain (rest looked up from reference TRBV7-2 and TRBJ2-7): GAGVSQSPSNKVTEKGKDVELRCDPISGHTALYWYRQSLGQGLEFLIYFQGNSAPDKSGLPSDRFSAERTGGSVSTLTIQRTQQEDSAVYLCASSVGASTTYEQYFGPGTRLTVT.

This clone was detected a few times. The chain carries TRBV6-1 and TRBJ1-5, with 8 bases fitting TRBD1. The CDR3 covers 20 residues. The germline V gene encodes CDR1 MNHNS and CDR2 SASEGT. Unmatched junction bases numbered 16, after V lost 3 bases and J lost 0 bases. This CDR3 reads CASSDQETRGHGNSNQPQHF. In nucleotides, the CDR3 is TGTGCCAGCAGTGATCAAGAGACCAGGGGGCACGGGAATAGCAATCAGCCCCAGCATTTT.

The sample holds a few counts of this clone. This sequence joins TRBV10-3 and TRBJ2-7; a possible D gene is TRBD1 (6 bases). V lost 6 bases, J lost 6 bases, and 18 bases lay in between. The germline CDR1 and CDR2 sequences are ENHRY and SYGVKD. The CDR3 consists of 14 residues. CDR3 DNA sequence: TGTGCCATCAGCGAGGGACAACATAGACTCGAGCAGTACTTC. This encodes CAISEGQHRLEQYF.

The genes are TRBV2 and TRBJ2-5; D possibly corresponds to TRBD2 (6 bases). V dropped 11 bases and J dropped 2 bases, with 18 bases sitting between them. CDR1 is SNHLY, CDR2 FYNNEI, per germline. This CDR3 spans 14 amino acids. The CDR3, as DNA: TGTGCCGGATTCCGGGACTGGGAACAAGAGACCCAGTACTTC. Encoded protein: CAGFRDWEQETQYF.

The chain recombines TRBV27 with TRBJ2-7; 10 bases fit TRBD2. The length of the CDR3 is 16 residues. With V trimmed by 0 bases and J by 2 bases, 4 bases remained unmatched. Germline-derived CDR1 and CDR2 are MNHEY and SMNVEV (reference sequence). The CDR3 sequence: CASSLSPSGRAYEQYF. The CDR3 region has the DNA TGTGCCAGCAGTTTATCGCCCAGCGGGAGGGCCTACGAGCAGTACTTC.

This clone occurred once. V is TRBV27 and J is TRBJ2-7; TRBD2 matches 7 bases. This CDR3 has 17 amino acids. The V and J ends lost 4 bases and 1 base, in that order; junction bases with no gene match: 13. The V gene's germline CDR1 is MNHEY and CDR2 SMNVEV (reference sequence). This chain's CDR3 is CASSSSSGVAGSYEQYF. The DNA for the CDR3 is TGTGCCAGCAGTTCCTCCTCCGGGGTAGCGGGTTCCTACGAGCAGTACTTC.

The V call is TRBV2, the J call TRBJ2-5; D perhaps matches TRBD2 (5 bases). CDR3 length: 14 amino acids. V was cut by 3 bases and J by 2 bases, with 10 bases left in between. CDR1 and CDR2 (germline): SNHLY, FYNNEI. The CDR3 loop reads CASSDGRAQETQYF. The CDR3 nucleotides are TGTGCCAGCAGTGACGGGCGGGCTCAAGAGACCCAGTACTTC.